This TCR beta chain emerged from a study of T cell clones after liver transplantation. Trimming pared 0 bases from V and 4 bases from J, leaving 17 bases between. The CDR3 has 16 residues. CDR1 SGHDT and CDR2 YYEEEE come from the germline V gene. TCRdb's table, derived via immunoSEQ multiplex PCR, lists solely in-frame clones and lacks some. The sample carries 20,000 to 25,000 clones, approximately 84% recorded once. The chain has TRBV5-6 and TRBJ2-7; tentatively, D is TRBD1 or TRBD2 (5 bases each). The sample consisted of CD8+ T cells from blood, taken more than 53 months after liver transplant. This receptor was identified in a human patient who received a liver transplant. Some T cells may have come from the graft donor. The CDR3 nucleotides read TGTGCCAGCAGCTTGGGGCATGTGGGGACGGATTACGAGCAGTACTTC. It yields the protein CASSLGHVGTDYEQYF.